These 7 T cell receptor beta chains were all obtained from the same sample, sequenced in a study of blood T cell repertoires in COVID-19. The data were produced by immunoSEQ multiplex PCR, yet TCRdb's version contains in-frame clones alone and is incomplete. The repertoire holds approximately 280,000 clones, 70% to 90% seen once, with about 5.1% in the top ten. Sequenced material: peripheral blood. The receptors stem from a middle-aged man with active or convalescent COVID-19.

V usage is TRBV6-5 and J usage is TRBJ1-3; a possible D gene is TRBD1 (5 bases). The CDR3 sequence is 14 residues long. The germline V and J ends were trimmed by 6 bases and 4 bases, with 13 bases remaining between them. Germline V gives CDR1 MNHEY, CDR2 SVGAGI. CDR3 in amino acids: CASRPGGAGNTIYF. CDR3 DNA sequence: TGTGCCAGCAGACCCGGGGGTGCAGGAAACACCATATATTTT.

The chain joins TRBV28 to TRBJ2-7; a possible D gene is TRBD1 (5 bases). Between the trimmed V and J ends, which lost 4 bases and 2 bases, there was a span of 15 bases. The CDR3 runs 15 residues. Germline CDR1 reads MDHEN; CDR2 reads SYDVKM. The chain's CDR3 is CASSSPGQGTYEQYF. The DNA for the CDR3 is TGTGCCAGCAGTTCCCCGGGCCAGGGCACCTACGAGCAGTACTTC.

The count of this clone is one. CDR3: CASITVASGNTIYF. CDR3 DNA: TGTGCCAGCATAACAGTGGCCTCTGGAAACACCATATATTTT. The genes are TRBV6-5 and TRBJ1-3; no firm D call. Germline lookup yields CDR1 MNHEY and CDR2 SVGAGI. V shed 7 bases and J shed 0 bases, with 10 bases lying between them. This CDR3 is 14 amino acids long.

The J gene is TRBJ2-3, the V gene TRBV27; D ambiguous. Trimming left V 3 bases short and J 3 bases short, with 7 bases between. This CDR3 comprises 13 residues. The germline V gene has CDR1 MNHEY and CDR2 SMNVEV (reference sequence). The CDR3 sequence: CASSFVRTDTQYF. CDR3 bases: TGTGCCAGCAGTTTTGTCAGGACAGATACGCAGTATTTT.

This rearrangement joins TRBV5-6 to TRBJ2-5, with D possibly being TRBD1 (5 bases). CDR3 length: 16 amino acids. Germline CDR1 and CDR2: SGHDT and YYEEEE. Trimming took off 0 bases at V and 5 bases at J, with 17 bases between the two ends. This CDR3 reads CASSLEGVRGWETQYF. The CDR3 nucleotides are TGTGCCAGCAGCTTGGAGGGCGTAAGGGGTTGGGAGACCCAGTACTTC.

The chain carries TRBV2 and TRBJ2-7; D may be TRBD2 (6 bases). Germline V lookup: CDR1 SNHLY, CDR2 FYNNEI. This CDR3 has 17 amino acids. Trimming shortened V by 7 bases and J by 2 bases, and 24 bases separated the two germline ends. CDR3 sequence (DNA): TGTGCCAGCATGAGGGAATCGAAACCGGGAGCCACCTACGAGCAGTACTTC. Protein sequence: CASMRESKPGATYEQYF.

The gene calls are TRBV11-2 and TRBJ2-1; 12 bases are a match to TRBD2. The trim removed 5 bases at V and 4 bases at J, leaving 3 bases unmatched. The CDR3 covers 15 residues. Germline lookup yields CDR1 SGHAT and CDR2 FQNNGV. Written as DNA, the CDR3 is TGTGCCAGCAGCCCAGGACTAGCGGGGTACAATGAGCAGTTCTTC. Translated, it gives CASSPGLAGYNEQFF.